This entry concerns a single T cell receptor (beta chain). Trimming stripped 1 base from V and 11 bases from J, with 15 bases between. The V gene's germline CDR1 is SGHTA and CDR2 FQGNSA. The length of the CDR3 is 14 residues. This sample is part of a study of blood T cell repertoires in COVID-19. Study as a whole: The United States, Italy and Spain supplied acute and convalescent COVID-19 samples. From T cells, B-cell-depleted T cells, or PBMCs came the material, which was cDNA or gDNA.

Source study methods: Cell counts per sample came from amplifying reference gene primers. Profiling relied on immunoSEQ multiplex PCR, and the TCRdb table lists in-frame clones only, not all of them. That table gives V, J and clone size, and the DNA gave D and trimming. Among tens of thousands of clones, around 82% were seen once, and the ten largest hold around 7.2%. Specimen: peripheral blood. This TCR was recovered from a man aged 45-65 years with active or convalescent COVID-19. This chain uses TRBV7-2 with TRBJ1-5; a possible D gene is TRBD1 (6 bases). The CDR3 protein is CASSLGQPQGTQHF. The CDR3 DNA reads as TGTGCCAGCAGCTTAGGCCAGCCGCAGGGGACCCAGCATTTT.